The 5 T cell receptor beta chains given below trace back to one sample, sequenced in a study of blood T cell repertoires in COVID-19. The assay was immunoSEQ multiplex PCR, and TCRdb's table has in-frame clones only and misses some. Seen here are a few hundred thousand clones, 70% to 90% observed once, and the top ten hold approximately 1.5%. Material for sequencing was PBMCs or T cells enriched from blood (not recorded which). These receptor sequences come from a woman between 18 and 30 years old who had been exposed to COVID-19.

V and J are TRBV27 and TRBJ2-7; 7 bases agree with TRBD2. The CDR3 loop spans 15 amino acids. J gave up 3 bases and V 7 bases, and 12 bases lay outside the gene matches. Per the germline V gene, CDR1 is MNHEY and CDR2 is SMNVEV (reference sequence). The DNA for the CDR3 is TGTGCCAGCACCGCGGGACTATCGTATGGCTACGAGCAGTACTTC. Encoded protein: CASTAGLSYGYEQYF.

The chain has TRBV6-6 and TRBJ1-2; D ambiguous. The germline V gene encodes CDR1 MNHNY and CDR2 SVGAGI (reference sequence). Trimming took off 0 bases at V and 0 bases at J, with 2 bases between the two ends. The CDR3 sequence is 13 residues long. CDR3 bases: TGTGCCAGCAGTTACTCCACTAACTATGGCTACACCTTC. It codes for CASSYSTNYGYTF.

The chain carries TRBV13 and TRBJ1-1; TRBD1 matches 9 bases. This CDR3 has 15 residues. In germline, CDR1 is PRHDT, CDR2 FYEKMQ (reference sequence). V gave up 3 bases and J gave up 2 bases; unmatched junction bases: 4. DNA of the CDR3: TGTGCCAGCAGCTTGGGACAGGGAGTTAACACTGAAGCTTTCTTT. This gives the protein CASSLGQGVNTEAFF.

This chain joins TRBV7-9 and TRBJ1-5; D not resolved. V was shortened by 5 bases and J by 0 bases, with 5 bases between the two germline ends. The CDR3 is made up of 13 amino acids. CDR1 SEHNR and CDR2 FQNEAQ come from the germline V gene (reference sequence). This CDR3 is CASSPYSNQPQHF. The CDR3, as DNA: TGTGCCAGCAGCCCCTATAGCAATCAGCCCCAGCATTTT. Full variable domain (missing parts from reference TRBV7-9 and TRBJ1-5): DTGVSQNPRHKITKRGQNVTFRCDPISEHNRLYWYRQTLGQGPEFLTYFQNEAQLEKSRLLSDRFSAERPKGSFSTLEIQRTEQGDSAMYLCASSPYSNQPQHFGDGTRLSIL.

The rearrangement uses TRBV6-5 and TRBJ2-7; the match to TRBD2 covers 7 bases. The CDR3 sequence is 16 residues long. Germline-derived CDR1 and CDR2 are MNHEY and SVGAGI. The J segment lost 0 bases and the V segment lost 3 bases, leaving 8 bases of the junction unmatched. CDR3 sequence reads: CASSYGGGGSSYEQYF. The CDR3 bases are TGTGCCAGCAGTTATGGCGGGGGAGGAAGCTCCTACGAGCAGTACTTC.